This TCR beta chain was documented in a study of Ad26.COV2.S vaccination and SARS-CoV-2 variants. On this clone itself: The antigen remains undetermined.

Study findings and constraints: Breadth of non-spike TCRs did not differ between vaccinees and placebo recipients.

Per germline, CDR1 MNHEY and CDR2 SVGAGI. Trimming removed 6 bases at V and 1 base at J, with 12 bases between. The CDR3 consists of 15 residues. Only in-frame clones appear in the TCRdb table, and some are missing; sequencing was by immunoSEQ multiplex PCR. The table has around 270,000 clones, 70% to 90% seen once; the top ten hold less than 3.5%. The sample's treatment: 15 to 20 received Ad26.COV2.S at low or high dose, single or two shots; about 5 received placebo; per-sample allocation not given. Following the first vaccine or placebo injection, samples were taken on day 63. Source: peripheral blood, taken in a trial of Ad26.COV2.S vaccine versus placebo. The clonotype originates from a person between 18 and 65 years old who received the Ad26.COV2.S COVID-19 vaccine or a placebo. The chain couples TRBV6-5 to TRBJ2-2; weak D call: TRBD1 (7 bases). The CDR3 region is CASREGALNTGELFF. The CDR3 DNA follows: TGTGCCAGCAGGGAGGGGGCGTTGAACACCGGGGAGCTGTTTTTT.